A selection of T cell receptor beta chains follows, all from one sample in a study of cytomegalovirus exposure and HLA in healthy donors. TCRdb keeps only in-frame clones here, not all; method: immunoSEQ multiplex PCR. Of about 170,000 clones listed, roughly 85% are singletons. The sample taken for sequencing was PBMCs. The receptors were sampled from a man aged 40-49 years in good health and CMV-seropositive. Each CDR3 is given with its conserved first and last residue. Each record gives: J gene, clone size, D gene, V gene, CDR3 protein, CDR3 DNA. A D gene is named only where the DNA matches it firmly. Size tells how often a clone was seen (once, few, many) or the class of an expanded clone, and some rows leave it out.

TRBJ2-1 | - | TRBD2 | TRBV6-5 | CASGPGTSGSNEQFF | TGTGCCAGCGGCCCGGGGACTAGCGGGAGTAATGAGCAGTTCTTC
TRBJ2-7 | - | - | TRBV5-1 | CVSSLLTGTSYEQYF | TGCGTCAGCAGCTTGCTTACAGGGACCTCCTACGAGCAGTACTTC
TRBJ2-5 | - | - | TRBV5-1 | CASSAYRVETQYF | TGCGCCAGCAGCGCCTACAGGGTGGAGACCCAGTACTTC
TRBJ2-2 | - | - | TRBV11-3 | CASSLRARPGELFF | TGTGCCAGCAGCTTGAGAGCCCGTCCCGGGGAGCTGTTTTTT
TRBJ2-1 | - | - | TRBV27 | CASSSTAHNEQFF | TGTGCCAGCAGTTCGACTGCGCACAATGAGCAGTTCTTC
TRBJ2-5 | - | - | TRBV2 | CALRPGETQYF | TGTGCCCTACGACCGGGGGAGACCCAGTACTTC
TRBJ1-2 | - | - | TRBV6-1 | CASRDRWDYGYTF | TGTGCCAGCAGAGACAGGTGGGACTATGGCTACACCTTC
TRBJ1-3 | few | TRBD1 | TRBV6-5 | CASSVDRASGNTIYF | TGTGCCAGCAGTGTGGACAGGGCGTCTGGAAACACCATATATTTT
TRBJ2-3 | - | - | TRBV5-1 | CASSLTGLSTDTQYF | TGCGCCAGCAGCTTGACGGGATTAAGCACAGATACGCAGTATTTT
TRBJ2-7 | few | - | TRBV20-1 | CSARQGSEQYF | TGCAGTGCTAGACAGGGTTCCGAGCAGTACTTC
TRBJ2-7 | - | TRBD1 | TRBV4-1 | CASSPGQGALYEQYF | TGCGCCAGCAGCCCAGGACAGGGGGCTCTGTACGAGCAGTACTTC
TRBJ2-5 | - | - | TRBV5-1 | CASSLAQGLLETQYF | TGCGCCAGCAGCTTGGCCCAGGGTTTGTTGGAGACCCAGTACTTC
TRBJ1-1 | - | TRBD1 | TRBV5-4 | CASSPPGQGLINTEAFF | TGTGCCAGCAGCCCTCCGGGACAGGGGTTAATAAACACTGAAGCTTTCTTT